A selection of T cell receptor beta chains follows, all from one sample in a study of T cell changes during pregnancy in multiple sclerosis. The protocol was immunoSEQ multiplex PCR, while the TCRdb copy is restricted to in-frame clones and leaves out a portion. The sample lists 40,000 to 60,000 clones; 75% to 90% were seen once. The source was peripheral blood, collected in the first trimester of pregnancy. The receptor set was obtained from a female donor in good health, enrolled as a control in a pregnancy study. The conserved cysteine and the conserved F or W are not part of the CDR3 here.

v_call: TRBV6-5; cdr3_aa: ASSYSAGGLPGELF
v_call: TRBV4-2; cdr3_aa: AAMGGAEQF
v_call: TRBV5-6; cdr3_aa: ASRMTGGNSPLH
v_call: TRBV5-4; cdr3_aa: ASSLTGSGELF
v_call: TRBV11-3; cdr3_aa: ASSLDARVTDTQY
v_call: TRBV14; cdr3_aa: ASSQHRDFPRDEQF
v_call: TRBV27; cdr3_aa: ASSAAGRFGAF
v_call: TRBV7-2; cdr3_aa: ASSSQGYNQPQH
v_call: TRBV28; cdr3_aa: ASSLLAGNNEKLF
v_call: TRBV10-2; cdr3_aa: ASTESPGSVQPQH
v_call: TRBV4-3; cdr3_aa: ASSHPLSYEQY
v_call: TRBV25-1; cdr3_aa: ASKRGTGTYEQY
v_call: TRBV5-1; cdr3_aa: ASSLASGGTDTQY
v_call: TRBV6-5; cdr3_aa: ASSYSGRGGWEQY
v_call: TRBV2; cdr3_aa: ASSGSWGGYGYT
v_call: TRBV9; cdr3_aa: ASSVAGTANEKLF
v_call: TRBV5-5; cdr3_aa: ASSLERTEAF
v_call: TRBV7-9; cdr3_aa: ASSLALGGHDTDTQY
v_call: TRBV29-1; cdr3_aa: SVTKLGTGANVLT
v_call: TRBV4-3; cdr3_aa: ASSQGEAVAEKLF
v_call: TRBV27; cdr3_aa: ASSLVRTGGPGELF
v_call: TRBV11-2; cdr3_aa: ASSLGQGDNEQF